This record looks at one TCR beta chain sequence and its context. The target antigen is unknown. Germline V CDR1 and CDR2: SGHTA, FQGTGA. This CDR3 has 15 residues. V was cut by 1 base and J by 2 bases, with 11 bases left in between. This sample is drawn from a study of PD-1 blockade in classical Hodgkin lymphoma. Whole-study context: With a 2-week interval, patients received intravenous nivolumab at 3 mg/kg. Findings and caveats of the study: The origin of the repertoire differences remains undefined, with disease activity or prior therapy as possible causes. CD4+ TCR diversity climbed significantly by C4D1, unlike CD8+ TCR diversity. Complete responders possessed baseline diversity comparable to newly diagnosed patients.

No patient escaped relapse after autologous stem cell transplantation, and brentuximab vedotin exposure varied. This table comes from immunoSEQ multiplex PCR, and its TCRdb copy is limited to in-frame clones, with some not included. This repertoire shows 70,000 to 80,000 clones, 93% found once; its top ten account for about 8%. This clonotype originated in a human donor with classical Hodgkin lymphoma. This sample comprised peripheral blood mononuclear cells (PBMCs), obtained at baseline. The chain links TRBV7-3 to TRBJ1-2; D is undetermined. CDR3 DNA: TGTGCCAGCAGCTTAAAGACGCTGGGGAACTATGGCTACACCTTC. It codes for CASSLKTLGNYGYTF.